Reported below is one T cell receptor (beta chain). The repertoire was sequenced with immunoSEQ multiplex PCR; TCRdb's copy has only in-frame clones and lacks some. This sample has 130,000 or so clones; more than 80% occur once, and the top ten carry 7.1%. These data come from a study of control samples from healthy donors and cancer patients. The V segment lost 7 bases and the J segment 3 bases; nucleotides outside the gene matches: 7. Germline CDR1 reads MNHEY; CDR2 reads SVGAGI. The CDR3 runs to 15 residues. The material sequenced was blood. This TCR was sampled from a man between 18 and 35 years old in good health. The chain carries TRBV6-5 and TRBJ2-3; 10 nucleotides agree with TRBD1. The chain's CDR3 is CASTPGQGETDTQYF. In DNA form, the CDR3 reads TGTGCCAGCACCCCAGGACAGGGGGAAACAGATACGCAGTATTTT.